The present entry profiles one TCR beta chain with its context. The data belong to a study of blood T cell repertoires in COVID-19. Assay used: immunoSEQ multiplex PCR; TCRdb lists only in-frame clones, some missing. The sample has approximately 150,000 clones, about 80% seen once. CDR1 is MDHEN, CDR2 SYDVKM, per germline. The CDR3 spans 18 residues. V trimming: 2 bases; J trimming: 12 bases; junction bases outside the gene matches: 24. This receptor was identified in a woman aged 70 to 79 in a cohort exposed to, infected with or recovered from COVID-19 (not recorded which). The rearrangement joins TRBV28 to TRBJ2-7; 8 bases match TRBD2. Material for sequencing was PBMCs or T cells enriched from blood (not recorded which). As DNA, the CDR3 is TGTGCCAGCAGTTTAGGACTGTCGGGGGGGGCTACGAGCAGTCTTCGGTACTTC. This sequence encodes CASSLGLSGGATSSLRYF. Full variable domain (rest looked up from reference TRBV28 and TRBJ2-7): DVKVTQSSRYLVKRTGEKVFLECVQDMDHENMFWYRQDPGLGLRLIYFSYDVKMKEKGDIPEGYSVSREKKERFSLILESASTNQTSMYLCASSLGLSGGATSSLRYFGPGTRLTVT.